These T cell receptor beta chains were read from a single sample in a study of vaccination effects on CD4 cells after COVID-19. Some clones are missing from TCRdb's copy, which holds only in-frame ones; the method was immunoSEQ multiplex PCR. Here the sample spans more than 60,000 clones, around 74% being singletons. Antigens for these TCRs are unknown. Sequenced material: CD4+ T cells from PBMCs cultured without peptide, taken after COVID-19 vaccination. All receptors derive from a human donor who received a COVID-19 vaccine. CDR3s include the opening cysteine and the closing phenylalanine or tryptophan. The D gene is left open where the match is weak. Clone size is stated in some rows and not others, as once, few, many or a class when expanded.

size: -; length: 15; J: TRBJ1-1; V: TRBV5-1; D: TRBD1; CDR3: CASSLGGQMNTEAFF; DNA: TGCGCCAGCAGCTTGGGGGGACAGATGAACACTGAAGCTTTCTTT
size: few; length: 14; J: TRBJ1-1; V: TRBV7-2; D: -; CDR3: CASSPRRTNTEAFF; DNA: TGTGCCAGCAGCCCCAGACGTACGAACACTGAAGCTTTCTTT
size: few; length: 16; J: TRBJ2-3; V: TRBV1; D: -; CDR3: CTSSPLRGQSTDTQYF; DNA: TGCACCAGCAGCCCGCTGAGGGGTCAAAGCACAGATACGCAGTATTTT
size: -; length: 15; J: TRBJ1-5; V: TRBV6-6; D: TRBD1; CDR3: CASSFGQDNNQPQHF; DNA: TGTGCCAGCAGTTTCGGACAGGACAACAATCAGCCCCAGCATTTT
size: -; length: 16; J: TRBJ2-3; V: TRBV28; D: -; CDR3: CASSRVVTTGTDTQYF; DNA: TGTGCCAGCAGTCGAGTCGTTACGACAGGCACAGATACGCAGTATTTT
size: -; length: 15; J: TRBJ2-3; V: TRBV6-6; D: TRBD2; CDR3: CASTFGAGGLDTQYF; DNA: TGTGCCAGCACCTTCGGCGCGGGGGGCTTAGATACGCAGTATTTT
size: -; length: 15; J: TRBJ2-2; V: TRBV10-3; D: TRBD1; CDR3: CAISLGTGITGELFF; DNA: TGTGCCATTTCTCTCGGGACAGGTATCACCGGGGAGCTGTTTTTT
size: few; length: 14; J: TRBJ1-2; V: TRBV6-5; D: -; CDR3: CASTRGNPHYGYTF; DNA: TGTGCCAGCACCCGCGGGAACCCCCACTATGGCTACACCTTC
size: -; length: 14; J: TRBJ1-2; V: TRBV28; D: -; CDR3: CASSFAGMGNGYTF; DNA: TGTGCCAGCAGTTTCGCAGGTATGGGAAATGGCTACACCTTC
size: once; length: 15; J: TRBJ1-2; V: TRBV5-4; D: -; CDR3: CASSIRTGVDYGYTF; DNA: TGTGCCAGCAGCATTAGGACCGGGGTAGATTATGGCTACACCTTC
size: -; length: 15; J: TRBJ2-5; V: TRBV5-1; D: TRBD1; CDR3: CASSDPTGFKETQYF; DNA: TGCGCCAGCAGCGACCCGACAGGGTTCAAAGAGACCCAGTACTTC
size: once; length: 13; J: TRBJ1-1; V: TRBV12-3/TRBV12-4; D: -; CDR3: CASSTSWNTEAFF; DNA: TGTGCCAGCAGCACTTCTTGGAACACTGAAGCTTTCTTT
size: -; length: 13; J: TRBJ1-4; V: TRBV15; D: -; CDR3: CATSRDRREKLFF; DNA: TGTGCCACCAGCAGAGATCGCCGGGAAAAACTGTTTTTT